Listed below are T cell receptor beta chains from one sample, sequenced in a study of radiotherapy plus CTLA-4 blockade in lung cancer. Method: immunoSEQ multiplex PCR; TCRdb's copy keeps in-frame clones and lacks some. The profile covers tens of thousands of clones, with more than 70% appearing a single time and 11% taken by the ten largest. The source material was peripheral blood, sampled from a patient treated with radiotherapy plus ipilimumab. The receptors derive from a human donor with non-small cell lung cancer who had stable disease on radiotherapy plus ipilimumab. The CDR3 runs from the conserved cysteine through the conserved F or W. D genes are given only for firm matches. A clone size is listed for some rows: how often the clone was seen (once, few, many), or a class if it is expanded.

cdr3_length: 15
v_call: TRBV6-1
clone_size: -
j_call: TRBJ1-3
d_call: -
cdr3_aa: CASKLDTMSGNTIYF
cdr3_nt: TGTGCCAGCAAACTTGACACTATGTCTGGAAACACCATATATTTT

cdr3_length: 14
v_call: TRBV30
clone_size: -
j_call: TRBJ2-1
d_call: -
cdr3_aa: CAWSVLRGHGEQFF
cdr3_nt: TGTGCCTGGAGTGTACTCCGGGGTCACGGTGAGCAGTTCTTC

cdr3_length: 17
v_call: TRBV7-6
clone_size: -
j_call: TRBJ1-1
d_call: TRBD1
cdr3_aa: CASSLRLGQGAGTEAFF
cdr3_nt: TGTGCCAGCAGCTTAAGGCTCGGGCAGGGGGCCGGCACTGAAGCTTTCTTT

cdr3_length: 11
v_call: TRBV2
clone_size: -
j_call: TRBJ2-2
d_call: -
cdr3_aa: CASLETGELFF
cdr3_nt: TGTGCCAGCTTGGAAACCGGGGAGCTGTTTTTT

cdr3_length: 11
v_call: TRBV30
clone_size: -
j_call: TRBJ1-1
d_call: -
cdr3_aa: CAWTLNTEAFF
cdr3_nt: TGTGCCTGGACCTTGAACACTGAAGCTTTCTTT

cdr3_length: 13
v_call: TRBV6-5
clone_size: -
j_call: TRBJ1-1
d_call: -
cdr3_aa: CASSYSERLEAFF
cdr3_nt: TGTGCCAGCAGTTACTCGGAGAGACTGGAAGCTTTCTTT

cdr3_length: 17
v_call: TRBV9
clone_size: -
j_call: TRBJ2-1
d_call: -
cdr3_aa: CASSVDPAASSYNEQFF
cdr3_nt: TGTGCCAGCAGCGTCGACCCGGCAGCGAGCTCCTACAATGAGCAGTTCTTC

cdr3_length: 15
v_call: TRBV10-3
clone_size: -
j_call: TRBJ1-2
d_call: TRBD1
cdr3_aa: CAISESGTGSYGYTF
cdr3_nt: TGTGCCATCAGTGAGTCGGGGACAGGATCGTATGGCTACACCTTC

cdr3_length: 14
v_call: TRBV29-1
clone_size: -
j_call: TRBJ1-2
d_call: TRBD1
cdr3_aa: CSVDRDRAIYGYTF
cdr3_nt: TGCAGCGTTGATCGGGACAGGGCTATCTATGGCTACACCTTC

cdr3_length: 15
v_call: TRBV6-5
clone_size: few
j_call: TRBJ2-2
d_call: -
cdr3_aa: CASHLPRGNTGELFF
cdr3_nt: TGTGCCAGCCACCTACCGCGGGGGAACACCGGGGAGCTGTTTTTT

cdr3_length: 16
v_call: TRBV5-4
clone_size: -
j_call: TRBJ2-3
d_call: TRBD2
cdr3_aa: CASSLGGGLITDTQYF
cdr3_nt: TGTGCCAGCAGCTTGGGCGGGGGGCTTATCACAGATACGCAGTATTTT

cdr3_length: 15
v_call: TRBV7-9
clone_size: -
j_call: TRBJ2-5
d_call: TRBD2
cdr3_aa: CASSLKLAVRETQYF
cdr3_nt: TGTGCCAGCAGCTTAAAACTAGCGGTCCGGGAGACCCAGTACTTC

cdr3_length: 18
v_call: TRBV6-1
clone_size: -
j_call: TRBJ1-4
d_call: -
cdr3_aa: CASSEALSTWAFNEKLFF
cdr3_nt: TGTGCCAGCAGTGAAGCGCTTTCTACATGGGCTTTTAATGAAAAACTGTTTTTT

cdr3_length: 12
v_call: TRBV2
clone_size: -
j_call: TRBJ1-1
d_call: -
cdr3_aa: CASSGYNTEAFF
cdr3_nt: TGTGCCAGCAGTGGGTATAACACTGAAGCTTTCTTT

cdr3_length: 15
v_call: TRBV7-2
clone_size: -
j_call: TRBJ1-2
d_call: -
cdr3_aa: CASSLVGSTNYGYTF
cdr3_nt: TGTGCCAGCAGCTTAGTGGGGAGTACTAACTATGGCTACACCTTC

cdr3_length: 16
v_call: TRBV13
clone_size: -
j_call: TRBJ2-5
d_call: TRBD1
cdr3_aa: CASSSNLDRAGETQYF
cdr3_nt: TGTGCCAGCAGCTCAAACCTGGACAGGGCCGGGGAGACCCAGTACTTC

cdr3_length: 14
v_call: TRBV5-1
clone_size: -
j_call: TRBJ2-5
d_call: TRBD2
cdr3_aa: CASCRGGNQETQYF
cdr3_nt: TGCGCCAGCTGTCGCGGGGGGAACCAAGAGACCCAGTACTTC

cdr3_length: 16
v_call: TRBV28
clone_size: -
j_call: TRBJ2-1
d_call: -
cdr3_aa: CASSTSGTGSYNEQFF
cdr3_nt: TGTGCCAGCAGTACCTCGGGGACCGGCTCCTACAATGAGCAGTTCTTC